Following are 17 T cell receptor beta chains from one sample sequenced in a study of blood T cell repertoires in COVID-19 (dated by TCRdb to the early 2020s). Library prep was done by the immunoSEQ multiplex PCR assay. This is the immuneACCESS table as TCRdb keeps it, with only in-frame sequences that have V and J called. A part of the clones is gone; compared with another copy, unresolved V genes explain less than half, and the rest is unexplained. The sample has more than 400,000 clones on record, roughly 88% of them singletons. The ten largest clones take up approximately 3.2% of the sample. Input material: peripheral blood. The source of these receptors is a human donor in a cohort sampled during active COVID-19.

V is TRBV19 and J is TRBJ1-4; D is ambiguous. The CDR3 covers 15 residues. V dropped 5 bases and J dropped 2 bases, with 12 bases sitting between them. The germline V gene encodes CDR1 LNHDA and CDR2 SQIVND (reference sequence). CDR3 loop: CASSVLGPTNEKLFF. The CDR3 DNA is TGTGCCAGTAGTGTACTAGGACCGACTAATGAAAAACTGTTTTTT.

V and J are TRBV20-1 and TRBJ2-5; D gene unclear. The germline CDR1 and CDR2 sequences are DFQATT and SNEGSKA (reference sequence). The CDR3 runs 13 residues. V gave up 3 bases and J gave up 1 base, with 9 bases separating them. The CDR3 DNA is TGCAGTGCTAGTAGCAACCCCCAAGAGACCCAGTACTTC. Its translation: CSASSNPQETQYF.

CDR3 amino acids: CASSIGRTIQATEAFF. The CDR3 region has the DNA TGTGCCAGTAGTATAGGGCGCACAATTCAAGCGACTGAAGCTTTCTTT. The chain joins TRBV19 to TRBJ1-1; D is unresolved. CDR3 size: 16 residues. Trimming took off 1 base at V and 5 bases at J, with 17 bases between the two ends. Germline values: CDR1 LNHDA, CDR2 SQIVND (reference sequence).

This clone was seen a handful of times. V gene TRBV10-3 combines with J gene TRBJ1-6; 8 bases are shared with TRBD1. The CDR3 is 15 residues long. The V segment lost 10 bases and the J segment 5 bases; nucleotides outside the gene matches: 10. From germline, CDR1 is ENHRY and CDR2 SYGVKD. The CDR3 loop is CATWGQASNNSPLHF. The CDR3 DNA is TGTGCCACCTGGGGACAGGCCTCGAATAATTCACCCCTCCACTTT.

The chain uses TRBV19 and TRBJ2-1, with D possibly matching TRBD2 (6 bases). The germline V and J ends were trimmed by 1 base and 12 bases, with 13 bases remaining between them. This CDR3 has 13 residues. Germline values: CDR1 LNHDA, CDR2 SQIVND (reference sequence). Here the CDR3 DNA reads TGTGCCAGTAGTATAGGCGGGATTGGCCCGCAGTTCTTC. Translation: CASSIGGIGPQFF.

The chain links TRBV7-2 to TRBJ2-5, with TRBD1 as a possible D gene (8 bases). The CDR3 covers 15 residues. V was pared by 1 base and J by 10 bases, with 19 bases between. CDR1 and CDR2 from the germline V gene are SGHTA and FQGNSA. CDR3 residues: CASSLEQGGDVVQYF. CDR3 nucleotides: TGTGCCAGCAGCTTAGAACAGGGGGGGGATGTGGTCCAGTACTTC.

The rearrangement uses TRBV7-2 and TRBJ1-4; a weak D match, TRBD1 (5 bases). Germline CDR1 and CDR2: SGHTA and FQGNSA. This CDR3 spans 15 amino acids. V lost 1 base to trimming and J lost 8 bases, with 14 bases between them. This CDR3 reads CASSLGNRKGEKLFF. CDR3 bases: TGTGCCAGCAGCTTAGGGAACAGGAAGGGGGAAAAACTGTTTTTT.

V is TRBV5-1 and J is TRBJ1-1; 11 bases match TRBD1. J was trimmed by 0 bases and V by 4 bases; bases with no gene match: 2. The CDR3 is 15 amino acids. The germline V gene has CDR1 SGHRS and CDR2 YFSETQ. CDR3 loop: CASSRTGGMNTEAFF. CDR3 nucleotide sequence: TGCGCCAGCAGCAGGACAGGGGGCATGAACACTGAAGCTTTCTTT.

The rearrangement uses TRBV4-1 and TRBJ1-1; D is unresolved. The germline V gene encodes CDR1 MGHRA and CDR2 YSYEKL. Trimming stripped 1 base from V and 3 bases from J, with 6 bases between. This CDR3 has 13 residues. This CDR3 is CASSQVPDTEAFF. In DNA form, the CDR3 reads TGCGCCAGCAGCCAAGTTCCGGACACTGAAGCTTTCTTT.

This clone is a singleton in its sample. V gene TRBV6-5 combines with J gene TRBJ1-3, with TRBD1 matching 9 bases. Germline assignment: CDR1 MNHEY and CDR2 SVGAGI. CDR3 length equals 14 residues. Trimming at V came to 8 bases and at J to 2 bases, leaving 4 bases not matched to a gene. The chain's CDR3 is CASLTGGTGNTIYF. For the CDR3, the DNA is TGTGCCAGCCTAACAGGGGGCACTGGAAACACCATATATTTT.

V gene TRBV1 combines with J gene TRBJ1-1; the table calls TRBD1, which could not be checked here. TRBV1 has pseudogene status. The CDR3 is 17 residues long. Written as DNA, the CDR3 is TGCACCAGCAGCCAAGGGGGACAGTCCCGGCGGGGCACTGAAGCTTTCTTT. Its translation is CTSSQGGQSRRGTEAFF.

This chain links TRBV5-1 with TRBJ1-1; D uncertain. The germline V gene encodes CDR1 SGHRS and CDR2 YFSETQ. CDR3 length: 15 residues. The V end was cut by 3 bases, the J end by 1 base, with 13 bases between. The CDR3 DNA follows: TGCGCCAGCAGCTCCACGGGATCAAGGAACACTGAAGCTTTCTTT. Amino acid sequence: CASSSTGSRNTEAFF.

In DNA, the CDR3 is TGCAGTGGTAGTCCTAGCGGGAGGACGGGGGAGCAGTACTTC. Translation gives CSGSPSGRTGEQYF. The chain joins TRBV20-1 to TRBJ2-7, with TRBD2 identical over 11 bases. This CDR3 is built from 14 residues. V gave up 7 bases and J gave up 7 bases; unmatched junction bases: 12. Germline V gives CDR1 DFQATT, CDR2 SNEGSKA (reference sequence).

This clone was counted a single time. The chain couples TRBV19 to TRBJ2-7, with D possibly being TRBD2 (6 bases). Germline lookup yields CDR1 LNHDA and CDR2 SQIVND (reference sequence). Deletions cut 4 bases from V and 0 bases from J, with 10 bases between. This CDR3 is built from 14 residues. CDR3 in amino acids: CASSKPGSSYEQYF. The DNA for the CDR3 is TGTGCCAGTAGTAAGCCCGGGAGCTCCTACGAGCAGTACTTC.

J is TRBJ1-5 and V is TRBV29-1, with D hard to call. In germline, CDR1 is SQVTM, CDR2 ANQGSEA. Trimming took off 4 bases at V and 2 bases at J, with 9 bases between the two ends. The CDR3 consists of 13 residues. The CDR3 spells CSVVGSGNQPQHF. Written as DNA, the CDR3 is TGCAGCGTTGTTGGAAGCGGCAATCAGCCCCAGCATTTT.

The chain links TRBV2 to TRBJ1-2, with 10 bases identical to TRBD1. The germline CDR1 and CDR2 sequences are SNHLY and FYNNEI. The CDR3 covers 14 residues. With V trimmed by 7 bases and J by 2 bases, 4 bases remained unmatched. DNA of the CDR3: TGTGCCAGCACCAGGGACAGGGGCAACTATGGCTACACCTTC. This gives the protein CASTRDRGNYGYTF.

V and J are TRBV4-3 and TRBJ2-6; 10 bases align to TRBD1. CDR1 is LGHNA and CDR2 is YSLEER in the germline V gene. The CDR3 extends over 19 amino acids. Trimming took 2 bases from V and 0 from J; bases not matched to a gene: 7. CDR3 DNA sequence: TGCGCCAGCAGCCAATTTGGACAGGGGGACGCCTCTGGGGCCAACGTCCTGACTTTC. This sequence encodes CASSQFGQGDASGANVLTF.